This T cell receptor (beta chain) is drawn from a study of T-cell reconstitution after alpha-beta-depleted transplantation in children. Unique molecular identifiers were incorporated during preparation of the TCRbeta library. TCRdb itself ran the PCR reads through MiXCR, one entry per CDR3 protein. The sample lists 490,000 or so distinct CDR3 sequences, around 13% seen once, with roughly 5.4% in the top ten. This clonotype was seen a handful of times. Trimming removed 4 bases from V and 5 bases from J, with 18 bases in between. The V gene's germline CDR1 is SEHNR and CDR2 FQNEAQ (reference sequence). The CDR3 runs 15 residues.

The sample consisted of PBMCs from the stem cell graft donor, taken from the stem cell graft. This clonotype originated in a human donor who donated a stem cell graft to a child with combined immunodeficiency. The rearrangement uses TRBV7-9 and TRBJ2-7; D may be TRBD1 or TRBD2 (5 bases each). CDR3 coding DNA: TGTGCCAGCAGCTGGAGAGGGGACCGGCGCGACGAGCAGTACTTC. Amino acids: CASSWRGDRRDEQYF.